The 10 T cell receptor beta chains below come from one sample, sequenced in a study of T cell responses to AZD1222 COVID-19 vaccine (dated by TCRdb to the early 2020s). The sample's time point label is to be understood as: about 28 days (+/-7) after the second vaccine dose. Receptor libraries were prepared by the immunoSEQ multiplex PCR assay. This immuneACCESS table, as held by TCRdb, lists in-frame sequences with V and J called but not all clones. Of the missing ones, under half trace to an unresolved V gene in checked studies; the others have no known cause. This sample is represented by 180,000 or so clones; 92% of them were singletons. 1.3% of the sample rests with the top ten. Sequences were derived from peripheral blood, sampled 28 days after the second AZD1222 dose. These receptors were taken from an adult who received the AZD1222 COVID-19 vaccine.

The chain joins TRBV7-9 to TRBJ2-5, with TRBD2 matching over 13 bases. The V gene's germline CDR1 is SEHNR and CDR2 FQNEAQ (reference sequence). The CDR3 sequence is 16 residues long. V lost 4 bases, J lost 4 bases, and 6 bases stayed unmatched. CDR3 sequence: CASSSLTSGGTETQYF. The CDR3 DNA sequence: TGTGCCAGCAGCTCGTTGACTAGCGGGGGGACAGAGACCCAGTACTTC.

This chain joins TRBV6-2 or TRBV6-3 and TRBJ1-2, with D unclear. Deletions cut 0 bases from V and 5 bases from J, with 13 bases between. Looked up from germline, CDR1 is MNHEY and CDR2 is SVGEGT. This CDR3 region has 15 residues. In DNA, the CDR3 is TGTGCCAGCAGTTACTCGAGGTCTGCGGGGTATGGCTACACCTTC. This translates into CASSYSRSAGYGYTF.

The V and J genes are TRBV9 and TRBJ1-2; D gene unclear. The germline V gene encodes CDR1 SGDLS and CDR2 YYNGEE. The CDR3 extends over 13 amino acids. V was pared by 0 bases and J by 8 bases, with 11 bases between. The CDR3 nucleotides are TGTGCCAGCAGCGTAGATCAGCGTTGGGGCTACACCTTC. The encoded protein is CASSVDQRWGYTF.

This clone was counted once. The chain carries TRBV6-5 and TRBJ1-5; the D is unclear. Trimming removed 4 bases from V and 4 bases from J, with 11 bases in between. Germline lookup yields CDR1 MNHEY and CDR2 SVGAGI. This CDR3 is built from 14 residues. The CDR3 bases are TGTGCCAGCAGTTTCCGGGGTTCGAATCAGCCCCAGCATTTT. Encoded protein: CASSFRGSNQPQHF.

This CDR3 is CATRSGPLNQPQHF. CDR3 in DNA: TGTGCCACCCGTTCCGGACCCCTAAATCAGCCCCAGCATTTT. The chain combines TRBV27 with TRBJ1-5; D remains ambiguous. The V gene's germline CDR1 is MNHEY and CDR2 SMNVEV (reference sequence). The length of the CDR3 is 14 residues. V was clipped by 10 bases and J by 4 bases, with 17 bases between them.

The CDR3 loop is CASSPKPRGEGYTF. CDR3 bases: TGTGCCAGCAGCCCGAAGCCGAGGGGGGAAGGCTACACCTTC. J is TRBJ1-2 and V is TRBV7-9; possible D gene TRBD1, 6 bases. This CDR3 comprises 14 residues. V lost 5 bases and J 8 bases, leaving 18 bases between the germline ends. The germline V gene has CDR1 SEHNR and CDR2 FQNEAQ (reference sequence).

V and J are TRBV24-1 and TRBJ2-1; D might be TRBD2 (6 bases). V lost 3 bases and J 6 bases, leaving 14 bases between the germline ends. This CDR3 contains 15 residues. CDR1 KGHDR and CDR2 SFDVKD come from the germline V gene. The CDR3 spells CATSDLSGLGNEQFF. The CDR3 region has the DNA TGTGCCACCAGTGATCTAAGCGGGTTGGGCAATGAGCAGTTCTTC.

This clone has a handful of counts. The V call is TRBV29-1, the J call TRBJ2-1, with TRBD2 as a possible D gene (6 bases). The CDR3 is 14 residues long. Germline assignment: CDR1 SQVTM and CDR2 ANQGSEA. The V gene lost 3 bases and the J gene lost 3 bases, with 12 bases spanning the gap. The CDR3 region has the DNA TGCAGCGTTGAGCGCGGGACCCTCTACAATGAGCAGTTCTTC. Translated, it gives CSVERGTLYNEQFF.

V is TRBV28 and J is TRBJ2-7; 14 nucleotides line up with TRBD2. Germline CDR1 is MDHEN and CDR2 is SYDVKM. The CDR3 loop spans 13 amino acids. V lost 6 bases to trimming and J lost 7 bases; unmatched junction nucleotides: 2. In nucleotides, the CDR3 is TGTGCCAGCAGGGGACTAGCGGGAGTTGAGCAGTACTTC. Amino acid sequence: CASRGLAGVEQYF.

This sequence joins TRBV27 and TRBJ2-1; D gene uncertain. Germline V CDR1 and CDR2: MNHEY, SMNVEV (reference sequence). This CDR3 comprises 12 residues. The V and J ends lost 0 bases and 12 bases respectively, with 9 bases between them. The CDR3 reads CASSLSTRPQFF. The CDR3 DNA reads TGTGCCAGCAGTTTATCGACCAGGCCGCAGTTCTTC.